This TCR beta chain was obtained from a study of Ad26.COV2.S vaccination and SARS-CoV-2 variants. Treatment reported: 15 to 20 received Ad26.COV2.S at low or high dose, single or two shots; 5 received placebo; per-sample allocation not given. Samples came from day 63 after the first vaccine or placebo injection. Sequencing was performed with immunoSEQ multiplex PCR; in TCRdb, only in-frame clones are kept and a portion is missing. The data show about 410,000 clones, 92% seen once. There are 16 residues in the CDR3. The germline CDR1 and CDR2 sequences are LGHNA and YSLEER. The ends lost 0 bases at V and 5 bases at J; junction bases unmatched: 8.

The source was peripheral blood, collected in a trial of Ad26.COV2.S vaccine versus placebo. The chain links TRBV4-3 to TRBJ2-3; 7 positions agree with TRBD1. This clonotype originated in a person aged 18-65 years who received the Ad26.COV2.S COVID-19 vaccine or a placebo. CDR3 in amino acids: CASSQDSMQGEDTQYF. The CDR3 region has the DNA TGCGCCAGCAGCCAAGATAGTATGCAGGGGGAAGATACGCAGTATTTT.